This T cell receptor beta chain is drawn from a study of T cells in Graves' hyperthyroidism and ophthalmopathy. TCR beta CDR3 regions were amplified from RNA. HTBI primers were employed in a first-round RT-PCR of the TCR CDR3. One entry per CDR3 protein results from TCRdb running MiXCR on the multiplex PCR reads. The table has about 58,000 distinct CDR3 sequences, less than 50% seen once. To note about this clonotype: It is likely a read error, because the conserved phenylalanine at the end of the CDR3 is missing.

CDR3 length: 14 residues. Germline V gives CDR1 SGHDT, CDR2 YYEEEE. V lost 8 bases to trimming and J lost 5 bases; unmatched junction nucleotides: 9. The V gene is TRBV5-6, the J gene TRBJ1-4; 7 positions match TRBD1. The material sequenced was blood. The clonotype comes from a woman under 40 with Graves' ophthalmopathy. The CDR3 region has the DNA TGTGCCAGTTATAGACAGGGATTCAATGAAAAACTGTTTTTG. Translating it yields CASYRQGFNEKLFL.